The clone carrying this T cell receptor beta chain was seen many times. The data derive from a study of CD8 T cells in ankylosing spondylitis. TCRdb reprocessed the 5' RACE reads via MiXCR and lists one record per CDR3 protein. Of about 240,000 distinct CDR3 sequences listed, roughly 8.2% are singletons. V was cut by 1 base and J by 0 bases, with 7 bases left in between. CDR3 length: 14 residues. Germline V gene sequence: CDR1 SGHRS, CDR2 YFSETQ. V and J are TRBV5-1 and TRBJ1-1; no firm D call. Sequencing was carried out using blood, either unsorted or a sorted T cell fraction (not recorded which). This receptor was taken from a female donor with ankylosing spondylitis or in good health (not recorded which). CDR3 DNA: TGCGCCAGCAGCTTGACACAGTTGAACACTGAAGCTTTCTTT. Translated, it gives CASSLTQLNTEAFF.